This entry features one T cell receptor (beta chain) sequence. CDR1 MGHRA and CDR2 YSYEKL come from the germline V gene. The CDR3 length is 15 residues. Losses at the gene ends were 3 bases for V and 6 bases for J; bases not matched to a gene: 6. The entry originates in a study of shared clonotypes between healthy human individuals. Selected positively for CCR7 and CD45RO-negative, naive CD8 cells excluded terminally differentiated effector memory CD45RA+ cells. Deep-level assay runs were performed. Here immunoSEQ multiplex PCR was the method, and the copy in TCRdb shows in-frame clones only, minus some. The data hold about 2 million clones, with about 95% observed a single time.

V and J are TRBV4-1 and TRBJ2-3; TRBD2 agrees at 10 bases. Specimen: naive CD8+ T cells sorted from blood. The sequence came from a young man in good health. CDR3 sequence reads: CASSQKREGRDTQYF. CDR3 bases: TGCGCCAGCAGCCAGAAGCGGGAGGGCCGGGATACGCAGTATTTT.